One and the same sample provided the 23 T cell receptor beta chains below, sequenced in a study of shared clonotypes between healthy human individuals. Clones were sequenced by immunoSEQ multiplex PCR, and TCRdb holds only the in-frame ones, with some missing. Among around 750,000 clones, around 72% were seen once, and the ten largest hold over 1.5%. Input material: memory CD4+ T cells sorted from blood. Subset specified: CD45RA-negative fraction. These receptors were obtained from a woman aged 30 to 39 in good health.

This clone was seen only a few times. V gene TRBV13 combines with J gene TRBJ2-2; possibly TRBD2 for D (6 bases). The V gene lost 3 bases and the J gene lost 3 bases, with 14 bases spanning the gap. The length of the CDR3 is 16 residues. The germline gives CDR1 PRHDT, CDR2 FYEKMQ (reference sequence). CDR3 residues: CASSFTGTRYTGELFF. CDR3 nucleotides: TGTGCCAGCAGCTTTACCGGGACTCGATACACCGGGGAGCTGTTTTTT.

This sequence joins TRBV5-1 and TRBJ2-1; 12 nucleotides align to TRBD2. V trimming: 2 bases; J trimming: 2 bases; junction bases outside the gene matches: 8. This CDR3 spans 18 amino acids. Germline V gives CDR1 SGHRS, CDR2 YFSETQ. As DNA, the CDR3 is TGCGCCAGCAGCTTCCTAGCGGGAGGGCCGGCGACCTACAATGAGCAGTTCTTC. It encodes CASSFLAGGPATYNEQFF.

This clone was found once. The chain carries TRBV28 and TRBJ1-4; tentative D call: TRBD1 (6 bases). CDR1 is MDHEN and CDR2 is SYDVKM in the germline V gene. Deletions cut 7 bases from V and 7 bases from J, with 19 bases between. CDR3 length equals 15 residues. In nucleotides, the CDR3 is TGTGCCAGCAATCTGGGAGGGGGGGGCGGTGAAAAACTGTTTTTT. Its protein product is CASNLGGGGGEKLFF.

Concerning this clone: Given a much more abundant clone one base away, this may be a read error. This chain joins TRBV2 and TRBJ1-5, with 8 bases fitting TRBD1. V was clipped by 6 bases and J by 5 bases; unmatched bases: 3. Germline V CDR1 and CDR2: SNHLY, FYNNEI. The CDR3 length is 13 residues. CDR3 loop: CASSQQGDQPQHF. The CDR3 region has the DNA TGTGCCAGCAGCCAACAGGGGGATCAGCCCCAGCATTTT.

The DNA for the CDR3 is TGTGCCAGCAGTTTTTTCTCCATCTCCTACGAGCAGTACTTC. This encodes CASSFFSISYEQYF. V usage is TRBV28 and J usage is TRBJ2-7; no clear D. Germline values: CDR1 MDHEN, CDR2 SYDVKM. This CDR3 is 14 amino acids long. V was clipped by 3 bases and J by 0 bases, with 9 bases between them.

This chain links TRBV29-1 with TRBJ2-1; a possible D gene is TRBD2 (5 bases). V was clipped by 6 bases and J by 0 bases, with 12 bases between them. The CDR3 is 14 amino acids. Germline loops: CDR1 SQVTM, CDR2 ANQGSEA. The CDR3 sequence: CSVLRDPSYNEQFF. Written as DNA, the CDR3 is TGCAGCGTATTACGGGATCCCTCCTACAATGAGCAGTTCTTC.

This chain connects TRBV4-1 to TRBJ2-7; 7 positions match TRBD2. After removal of 4 bases from V and 0 bases from J, the junction contained 12 bases not matched to a gene. The CDR3 has 17 residues. Germline V gene sequence: CDR1 MGHRA, CDR2 YSYEKL. The DNA of the CDR3 is TGCGCCAGCAGCCTGAAAGGTGCGGGAGTAGGCTCCTACGAGCAGTACTTC. Translated, it gives CASSLKGAGVGSYEQYF.

The table lists this clone with a count of one. CDR3 bases: TGTGCCAGCAGCTATTTCAGGAACTATGGCTACACCTTC. Amino acids: CASSYFRNYGYTF. The rearrangement uses TRBV14 and TRBJ1-2; D is unresolved. The CDR3 extends over 13 amino acids. Germline CDR1 reads SGHDN; CDR2 reads FVKESK. V lost 5 bases to trimming and J lost 2 bases, with 9 bases between them.

The J gene is TRBJ2-5, the V gene TRBV11-2; tentatively, D is TRBD1 (6 bases). Trimming pared 5 bases from V and 3 bases from J, leaving 10 bases between. From germline, CDR1 is SGHAT and CDR2 FQNNGV. The CDR3 totals 13 residues. CDR3 loop: CASSPGVEETQYF. The CDR3 region has the DNA TGTGCCAGCAGCCCAGGGGTAGAAGAGACCCAGTACTTC.

About this clone: A much larger clone differs from this one at a single base, so this may be a read error. Other DNA sequences in this specimen translate into the identical CDR3. V and J are TRBV2 and TRBJ2-1; D may match TRBD1 or TRBD2 (5 bases each). This CDR3 has 15 amino acids. Trimming shortened V by 3 bases and J by 0 bases, and 9 bases separated the two germline ends. CDR1 and CDR2 (germline): SNHLY, FYNNEI. The CDR3 here is CASSESGSSYNEQFF. The CDR3 region has the DNA TGTGCCAGCAGTGAGTCAGGGAGCTCCTACAATGAGCAGTTCTTC.

The chain joins TRBV15 to TRBJ2-7; D is undetermined. The germline V gene encodes CDR1 LNHNV and CDR2 YYDKDF (reference sequence). V lost 3 bases and J 3 bases, leaving 18 bases between the germline ends. This CDR3 has 16 residues. CDR3 sequence (DNA): TGTGCCACCAGCAGGGCATTTTCGGCCCTCAACTACGAGCAGTACTTC. Its translation is CATSRAFSALNYEQYF.

The sample holds one count of this clone. This chain joins TRBV4-2 and TRBJ2-1; D remains unclear. This CDR3 contains 14 residues. V was shortened by 4 bases and J by 4 bases, with 11 bases between the two germline ends. CDR1 is LGHNA and CDR2 is YNFKEQ in the germline V gene. The DNA of the CDR3 is TGTGCCAGCAGCCCGGCCGAGACTTACAATGAGCAGTTCTTC. This codes for CASSPAETYNEQFF.

The J gene is TRBJ1-2, the V gene TRBV28, with a tentative D call TRBD1 (5 bases). Germline V gene sequence: CDR1 MDHEN, CDR2 SYDVKM. This CDR3 is 15 amino acids long. V dropped 4 bases and J dropped 5 bases, with 17 bases sitting between them. CDR3 nucleotides: TGTGCCAGCAGTTCCCAGGCGGACACTGGGTATGGCTACACCTTC. The encoded protein is CASSSQADTGYGYTF.

Only one count was recorded for this clone. The rearrangement uses TRBV18 and TRBJ1-5, with a tentative D call TRBD1 (5 bases). The CDR3 covers 15 residues. Per germline, CDR1 KGHSH and CDR2 LQKENI. V lost 2 bases and J 6 bases, leaving 14 bases between the germline ends. CDR3 region: CASSPAEAGFQPQHF. DNA for the CDR3: TGTGCCAGCTCACCAGCGGAGGCAGGGTTTCAGCCCCAGCATTTT.

The gene calls are TRBV6-1 and TRBJ2-7, with no clear D. The germline V and J ends were trimmed by 11 bases and 6 bases, with 11 bases remaining between them. There are 10 residues in the CDR3. From germline, CDR1 is MNHNS and CDR2 SASEGT. The CDR3 spells CACYPPEQYF. In nucleotides, the CDR3 is TGTGCCTGCTATCCCCCCGAGCAGTACTTC.

The chain joins TRBV6-1 to TRBJ2-7, with 9 bases lining up with TRBD1. From germline, CDR1 is MNHNS and CDR2 SASEGT. J gave up 3 bases and V 11 bases, and 14 bases lay outside the gene matches. CDR3 length: 15 amino acids. CDR3 sequence: CASTTGTGTLYEQYF. DNA of the CDR3: TGTGCCTCCACGACCGGGACAGGGACCCTCTACGAGCAGTACTTC.

This clone was found a few times. Distinct nucleotide sequences in the sample also encode this CDR3. The chain carries TRBV25-1 and TRBJ2-7; D unresolved. This CDR3 comprises 12 residues. V was trimmed by 2 bases and J by 1 base, leaving 3 bases between them. Germline V lookup: CDR1 MGHDK, CDR2 SYGVNS. The CDR3 here is CASSEGSYEQYF. CDR3 nucleotides: TGTGCCAGCAGTGAAGGGTCCTACGAGCAGTACTTC.

Notes on this clone: This sequence may be a read error, since a much larger clone differs from it by one base. Other nucleotide sequences from this sample produce the same CDR3. The chain recombines TRBV5-1 with TRBJ1-1; D possibly corresponds to TRBD1 (5 bases). This CDR3 has 13 amino acids. With 5 bases removed from V and 1 base from J, the gap between germline ends came to 9 bases. Germline loops: CDR1 SGHRS, CDR2 YFSETQ. CDR3 DNA: TGCGCCAGCAGAGGGGAGCGGAACACTGAAGCTTTCTTT. Protein sequence: CASRGERNTEAFF.

The V call is TRBV18, the J call TRBJ2-7; a possible D gene is TRBD1 (5 bases). The CDR3 has 13 amino acids. V lost 2 bases, J lost 2 bases, and 7 bases lay in between. Germline loops: CDR1 KGHSH, CDR2 LQKENI. The CDR3 loop reads CASSPSRAYEQYF. In DNA form, the CDR3 reads TGTGCCAGCTCACCATCCAGGGCCTACGAGCAGTACTTC.

This clone was detected many times. Other DNA sequences of this sample code for an identical CDR3. This chain links TRBV5-1 with TRBJ2-1; TRBD1 agrees at 8 bases. CDR1 is SGHRS, CDR2 YFSETQ, per germline. This CDR3 has 15 amino acids. J lost 2 bases, V lost 1 base, and 2 bases had no gene match. The CDR3 DNA follows: TGCGCCAGCAGCTTGTCAGGGGGCCCCTACAATGAGCAGTTCTTC. It yields the protein CASSLSGGPYNEQFF.

The chain recombines TRBV28 with TRBJ1-5, with D uncertain. CDR3 length: 12 amino acids. Between the trimmed V and J ends, which lost 6 bases and 6 bases, there was a span of 9 bases. The germline gives CDR1 MDHEN, CDR2 SYDVKM. CDR3 protein: CASSPPRQPQHF. As DNA, the CDR3 is TGTGCCAGCAGCCCCCCTCGTCAGCCCCAGCATTTT.

For this clone: The junction differs from germline at one of its ends, possibly a read error. The rearrangement joins TRBV11-2 to TRBJ2-7, with D uncertain. The CDR3 contains 15 residues. Per the germline V gene, CDR1 is SGHAT and CDR2 is FQNNGV. DNA for the CDR3: TGTGCCAGCACCTTATTATCCGGAGTGGGCCGCGAGCAGTACTTC. Its translation: CASTLLSGVGREQYF.

V and J are TRBV7-8 and TRBJ2-5; D is perhaps TRBD2 (5 bases). Between the trimmed V and J ends, which lost 4 bases and 7 bases, there was a span of 16 bases. Germline assignment: CDR1 SGHVS and CDR2 FQNEAQ. The CDR3 runs to 14 residues. The CDR3 bases are TGTGCCAGCAGCTCCGGACTGGTAGTTGGGACCCAGTACTTC. This sequence encodes CASSSGLVVGTQYF. The full variable domain, its missing parts supplied by reference TRBV7-8 and TRBJ2-5, is GAGVSQSPRYKVAKRGQDVALRCDPISGHVSLFWYQQALGQGPEFLTYFQNEAQLDKSGLPSDRFFAERPEGSVSTLKIQRTQQEDSAVYLCASSSGLVVGTQYFGPGTRLLVL.